Many counts were recorded for the clone carrying this T cell receptor (beta chain). The antigen remains unidentified. This record comes from a study of early T cells in non-severe SARS-CoV-2 infection. Across the whole study: Unpaired chains resulted from sequencing bulk RNA of unsorted whole blood. Study-wide results and caveats: Comparison of clonotypes with VDJdb favored anti-spike CD8 responses while missing private and CD4 specificities.

Individual cDNA molecules were tagged with unique molecular identifiers. TCRdb recomputed calls from the 5' RACE reads with MiXCR, one row per CDR3 protein. The table shows 55,000 to 65,000 distinct CDR3 sequences, with approximately 10% occurring only once. Source material: whole blood. The TCR comes from an adult who was a healthcare worker with PCR-confirmed SARS-CoV-2 infection or an uninfected control (not recorded which).

CDR3 in DNA: TGCAGTGCTGGGAGACTAGCGGGTAACAATGAGCAGTTCTTC. Translated: CSAGRLAGNNEQFF. The chain joins TRBV20-1 to TRBJ2-1, with 10 bases identical to TRBD2. The CDR3 totals 14 residues. Trimming removed 5 bases from V and 5 bases from J; junction bases left unmatched: 6. The germline V gene has CDR1 DFQATT and CDR2 SNEGSKA (reference sequence).